Listed below are T cell receptor beta chains from one sample, sequenced in a study of blood T cells in healthy people across ages. TCRdb used MiXCR to reprocess the 5' RACE reads, holding one entry per CDR3 protein. Of about 970,000 distinct CDR3 sequences detected, roughly half appear once; the ten largest clones hold 20% to 25%. Sequenced material: blood. Every receptor here comes from a woman aged 55-69 years in good health. Each CDR3 is given with its conserved first and last residue. A D gene is named only where the DNA matches it firmly. Not every row has a clone size; where given, it reads once, few, many or a size class.

>TRBJ2-1|TRBV29-1|-|TRBD1
CSVGQGTLSYNEQFF
TGCAGCGTTGGACAGGGGACGTTATCCTACAATGAGCAGTTCTTC
>TRBJ2-4|TRBV2|-|-
CASRRDGGNIQYF
TGTGCCAGCAGGCGGGATGGCGGGAACATTCAGTACTTC
>TRBJ1-6|TRBV7-2|-|-
CASSCRGDSPLHF
TGTGCCAGCAGCTGCCGAGGGGATTCACCCCTCCACTTT
>TRBJ1-1|TRBV27|few|-
CASSLLGDENTEAFF
TGTGCCAGCAGTTTATTGGGGGATGAGAACACTGAAGCTTTCTTT
>TRBJ1-5|TRBV5-1|-|-
CASSLGAATGQPQHF
TGCGCCAGCAGCTTGGGTGCGGCTACTGGTCAGCCCCAGCATTTT
>TRBJ2-5|TRBV7-3|-|-
CASSLTGQGTGETQYF
TGTGCCAGCAGCTTAACGGGGCAGGGGACGGGGGAGACCCAGTACTTC
>TRBJ1-2|TRBV29-1|few|TRBD1
CSVFNTGAGYTF
TGCAGCGTTTTTAATACAGGGGCCGGCTACACCTTC
>TRBJ2-7|TRBV6-6|-|-
CASSYQRDRSYEQYF
TGTGCCAGCAGTTACCAGCGGGACAGGTCCTACGAGCAGTACTTC
>TRBJ2-3|TRBV5-1|few|TRBD2
CASSSDRLAGADTQYF
TGCGCCAGCAGCTCTGACAGACTAGCGGGAGCAGATACGCAGTATTTT
>TRBJ2-7|TRBV20-1|-|-
CSAGEIGHAANEQYF
TGCAGTGCTGGAGAGATAGGGCATGCAGCTAACGAGCAGTACTTC
>TRBJ2-7|TRBV29-1|few|TRBD1
CSVAGTGVYNEQYF
TGCAGCGTTGCCGGGACAGGGGTCTACAATGAGCAGTACTTC
>TRBJ1-4|TRBV4-1|-|-
CASSPQGLSKEKLFF
TGCGCCAGCAGCCCACAGGGTTTAAGCAAGGAAAAACTGTTTTTT
>TRBJ2-5|TRBV18|-|-
CASSPPDSWRIVQYF
TGTGCCAGCTCACCACCGGATAGCTGGAGAATTGTGCAGTACTTC
>TRBJ2-1|TRBV27|-|TRBD2
CASKRDYQETQFF
TGTGCCAGTAAACGGGACTACCAAGAGACCCAGTTCTTC
>TRBJ2-7|TRBV28|-|-
CASGSLVRGTYEQYF
TGTGCCAGCGGTAGTTTAGTCCGTGGAACCTACGAGCAGTACTTC
>TRBJ2-3|TRBV6-6|-|TRBD1
CASSYSQGGGDTQYF
TGTGCCAGCAGTTACTCACAGGGGGGAGGAGATACGCAGTATTTT
>TRBJ1-6|TRBV20-1|few|-
CSAREPGRFNSPLHF
TGCAGTGCTAGAGAGCCGGGACGCTTTAATTCACCCCTCCACTTT
>TRBJ2-5|TRBV9|-|-
CASKRVGETQYF
TGTGCCAGCAAGAGAGTAGGAGAGACCCAGTACTTC
>TRBJ2-7|TRBV20-1|-|-
CSAPTASISSYEQYF
TGCAGTGCGCCGACCGCCTCGATAAGCTCCTACGAGCAGTACTTC
>TRBJ1-2|TRBV28|-|-
CASVEKFRATTGGYTF
TGTGCCAGCGTTGAGAAGTTCAGGGCAACTACGGGAGGCTACACCTTC
>TRBJ2-5|TRBV11-2|-|TRBD1
CASRHYRGPGRGGETQYF
TGTGCCAGCAGACACTACAGGGGACCGGGGCGAGGCGGAGAGACCCAGTACTTC
>TRBJ2-5|TRBV4-3|-|-
CASSQETTRGDEQYF
TGCGCCAGCAGCCAAGAAACTACTAGAGGTGATGAGCAGTACTTC
>TRBJ2-6|TRBV6-6|-|-
CASSFEQTGANVLTF
TGTGCCAGCAGTTTTGAGCAGACTGGGGCCAACGTCCTGACTTTC
>TRBJ2-7|TRBV6-2/TRBV6-3|-|-
CASRILGRSSGEQYF
TGTGCCAGCAGAATTTTAGGGCGGTCTTCTGGCGAGCAGTACTTC
>TRBJ1-1|TRBV6-1|-|-
CASEGAFF
TGTGCCAGCGAGGGAGCTTTCTTT
>TRBJ2-7|TRBV7-9|few|TRBD2
CASTPGGPYEQYF
TGTGCCAGTACCCCGGGGGGTCCCTACGAGCAGTACTTC
>TRBJ2-5|TRBV7-2|few|-
CASSLFNFDGETQYF
TGTGCCAGCAGCTTATTTAATTTTGATGGAGAGACCCAGTACTTC
>TRBJ2-7|TRBV4-3|few|TRBD2
CASSQALAAYSYEQYF
TGCGCCAGCAGCCAAGCCCTAGCGGCCTACTCCTACGAGCAGTACTTC
>TRBJ2-5|TRBV19|-|-
CASRGVGDRPQETQYF
TGTGCCAGTAGAGGGGTGGGGGACCGACCTCAAGAGACCCAGTACTTC
>TRBJ2-5|TRBV6-2/TRBV6-3|-|-
CASSYSGSSILGETQYF
TGTGCCAGCAGTTACTCCGGGTCCAGCATCTTAGGAGAGACCCAGTACTTC
>TRBJ2-7|TRBV28|-|-
CASSTGEVSYEQYF
TGTGCCAGCAGTACAGGAGAGGTTTCCTACGAGCAGTACTTC
>TRBJ1-4|TRBV7-6|few|-
CASSLQGVNEKLFF
TGTGCCAGCAGCTTACAAGGGGTTAATGAAAAACTGTTTTTT
>TRBJ1-6|TRBV28|few|-
CASSSPQQSCHF
TGTGCCAGCAGTTCCCCCCAACAGTCCTGCCACTTT
>TRBJ2-5|TRBV20-1|-|TRBD1
CSVSNWDRGQETQYF
TGCAGTGTTAGCAATTGGGACAGGGGCCAAGAGACCCAGTACTTC
>TRBJ2-1|TRBV27|-|-
CASSFARFDNEQFF
TGTGCCAGCAGTTTTGCTAGATTCGACAATGAGCAGTTCTTC
>TRBJ2-6|TRBV9|-|-
CASKRGGAGFSLSGANVLTF
TGTGCCAGCAAGAGGGGGGGTGCTGGCTTCTCTCTCTCTGGGGCCAACGTCCTGACTTTC
>TRBJ2-7|TRBV4-2|-|-
CASSQQSTGYYEQYF
TGTGCCAGCAGCCAACAAAGCACAGGGTATTACGAGCAGTACTTC
>TRBJ1-4|TRBV7-6|-|-
CASSHRDTNEKLFF
TGTGCCAGCAGCCACAGGGATACTAATGAAAAACTGTTTTTT
>TRBJ2-1|TRBV7-2|-|-
CASQRQFARGEQFF
TGTGCCAGCCAGAGACAGTTCGCTCGGGGTGAGCAGTTCTTC
>TRBJ2-7|TRBV20-1|-|TRBD2
CSATHGERDYEQYF
TGCAGTGCTACCCACGGGGAGCGGGACTACGAGCAGTACTTC
>TRBJ2-3|TRBV5-1|few|TRBD2
CASSPGLADLLSTDTQYF
TGCGCCAGCAGCCCAGGGCTAGCGGACCTCCTAAGCACAGATACGCAGTATTTT
>TRBJ1-2|TRBV7-2|-|TRBD1
CASSLGQALSGYTF
TGTGCCAGCAGCTTGGGACAGGCGCTTTCTGGCTACACCTTC
>TRBJ2-7|TRBV20-1|many|-
CSARGSSYEQYF
TGCAGTGCTAGGGGAAGCTCCTACGAGCAGTACTTC
>TRBJ2-3|TRBV28|-|-
CASWTVPDTQYF
TGTGCCTCGTGGACCGTCCCAGATACGCAGTATTTT
>TRBJ2-7|TRBV28|few|-
CAVGGFYEQYF
TGTGCCGTGGGGGGCTTCTACGAGCAGTACTTC
>TRBJ2-3|TRBV7-3|-|TRBD2
CASSPNRLAGTISTDTQYF
TGTGCCAGCAGCCCCAATCGACTAGCGGGTACGATTAGCACAGATACGCAGTATTTT
>TRBJ1-2|TRBV7-2|-|TRBD1
CASSTRTGGRGYTF
TGTGCCAGCAGCACAAGGACAGGGGGTCGTGGCTACACCTTC
>TRBJ2-4|TRBV12-3/TRBV12-4|few|TRBD1
CASSEGGGTKNIQYF
TGTGCCAGCAGTGAAGGGGGCGGAACCAAAAACATTCAGTACTTC
>TRBJ2-7|TRBV20-1|-|TRBD2
CSARTSGRASEQYF
TGCAGTGCTAGAACTAGCGGGAGGGCCTCCGAGCAGTACTTC
>TRBJ2-1|TRBV4-3|-|TRBD1
CASSQSSYRGDEQFF
TGCGCCAGCAGCCAAAGTTCTTACAGGGGGGATGAGCAGTTCTTC
>TRBJ2-1|TRBV14|-|-
CASSQGGTTTYNEQFF
TGTGCCAGCAGCCAAGGAGGGACGACAACTTACAATGAGCAGTTCTTC
>TRBJ1-4|TRBV29-1|-|-
CSVGGVGREKLFF
TGCAGCGTGGGGGGCGTTGGACGTGAAAAACTGTTTTTT
>TRBJ2-1|TRBV6-1|-|-
CASSDPSGGGNEQFF
TGTGCCAGCAGTGACCCTAGCGGAGGGGGCAATGAGCAGTTCTTC
>TRBJ1-2|TRBV25-1|once|TRBD1
CASNHGTGTSVGYTF
TGTGCCAGCAACCACGGGACAGGGACATCGGTCGGCTACACCTTC
>TRBJ2-3|TRBV20-1|-|-
CSASGSHIHTDTQYF
TGCAGTGCTAGCGGGAGCCACATCCACACAGATACGCAGTATTTT
>TRBJ2-5|TRBV7-2|few|TRBD2
CASSSSGNLKKETQYF
TGTGCCAGCAGCTCTAGCGGGAACCTCAAAAAAGAGACCCAGTACTTC
>TRBJ2-7|TRBV18|-|TRBD2
CASSPPGLAGGLSYEQYF
TGTGCCAGCTCACCCCCGGGACTAGCGGGAGGGCTCTCCTACGAGCAGTACTTC
>TRBJ1-5|TRBV19|-|-
CASTGGIANSNQPQHF
TGTGCCAGTACCGGAGGGATCGCCAATAGCAATCAGCCCCAGCATTTT
>TRBJ2-5|TRBV30|-|-
CAWSVVETQYF
TGTGCCTGGAGTGTTGTGGAGACCCAGTACTTC